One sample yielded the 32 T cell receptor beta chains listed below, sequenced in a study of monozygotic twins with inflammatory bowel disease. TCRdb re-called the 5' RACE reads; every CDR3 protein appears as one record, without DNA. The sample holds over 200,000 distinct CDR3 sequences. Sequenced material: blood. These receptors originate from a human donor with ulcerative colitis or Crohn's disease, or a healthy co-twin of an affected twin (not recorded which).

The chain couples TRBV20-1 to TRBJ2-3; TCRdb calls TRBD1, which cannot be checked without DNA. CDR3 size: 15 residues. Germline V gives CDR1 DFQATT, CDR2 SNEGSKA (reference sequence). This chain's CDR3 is CSASLRDRSTDTQYF.

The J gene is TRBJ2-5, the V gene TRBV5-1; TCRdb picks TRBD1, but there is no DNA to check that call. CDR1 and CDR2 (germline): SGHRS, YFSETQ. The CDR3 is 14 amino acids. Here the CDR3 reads CASRFSGAQETQYF.

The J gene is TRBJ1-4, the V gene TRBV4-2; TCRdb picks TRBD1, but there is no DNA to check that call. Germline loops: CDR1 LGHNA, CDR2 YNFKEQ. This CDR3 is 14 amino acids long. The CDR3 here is CASSHIGAREKLFF.

CDR3 in amino acids: CASSYGFGALSSGNTIYF. This sequence joins TRBV6-5 and TRBJ1-3. This CDR3 has 18 residues. Germline loops: CDR1 MNHEY, CDR2 SVGAGI.

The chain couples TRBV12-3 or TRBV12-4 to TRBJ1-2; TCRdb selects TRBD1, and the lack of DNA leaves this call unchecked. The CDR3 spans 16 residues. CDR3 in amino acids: CASSLSGQTQRLGYTF.

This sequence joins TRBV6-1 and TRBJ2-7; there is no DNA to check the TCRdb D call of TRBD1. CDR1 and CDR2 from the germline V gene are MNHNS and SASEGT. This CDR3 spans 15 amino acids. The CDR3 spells CASSEDQRGYYEQYF.

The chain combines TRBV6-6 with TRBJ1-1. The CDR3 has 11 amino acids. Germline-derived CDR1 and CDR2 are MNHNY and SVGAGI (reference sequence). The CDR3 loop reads CASNLGTEAFF.

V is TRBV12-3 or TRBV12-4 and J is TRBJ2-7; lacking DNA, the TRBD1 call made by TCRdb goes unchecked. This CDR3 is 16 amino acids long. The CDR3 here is CASSPQPGQGPDEQYF.

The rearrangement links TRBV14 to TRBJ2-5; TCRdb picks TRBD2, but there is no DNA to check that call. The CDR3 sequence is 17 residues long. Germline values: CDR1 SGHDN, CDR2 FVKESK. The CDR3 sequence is CASSRGVLAGNKETQYF.

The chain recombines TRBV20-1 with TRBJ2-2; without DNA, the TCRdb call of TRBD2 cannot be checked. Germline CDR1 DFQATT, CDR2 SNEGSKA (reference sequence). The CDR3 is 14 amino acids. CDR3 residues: CSARGLENTGELFF.

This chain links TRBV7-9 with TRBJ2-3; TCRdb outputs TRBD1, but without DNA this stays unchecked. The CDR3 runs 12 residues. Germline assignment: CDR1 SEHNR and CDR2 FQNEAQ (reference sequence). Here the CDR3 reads CASSQGGDTQYF.

The CDR3 protein is CASSQEGSRSPLHF. The V call is TRBV4-3, the J call TRBJ1-6. Per germline, CDR1 LGHNA and CDR2 YSLEER. The CDR3 is made up of 14 amino acids.

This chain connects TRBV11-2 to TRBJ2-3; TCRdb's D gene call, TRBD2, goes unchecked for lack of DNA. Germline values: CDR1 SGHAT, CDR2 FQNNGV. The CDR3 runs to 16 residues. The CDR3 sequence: CASSLVSGSSGDTQYF.

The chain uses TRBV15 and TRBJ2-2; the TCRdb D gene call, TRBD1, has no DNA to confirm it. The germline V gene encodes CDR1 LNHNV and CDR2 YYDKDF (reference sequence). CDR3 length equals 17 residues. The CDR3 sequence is CATSRDLGTGSTGELFF.

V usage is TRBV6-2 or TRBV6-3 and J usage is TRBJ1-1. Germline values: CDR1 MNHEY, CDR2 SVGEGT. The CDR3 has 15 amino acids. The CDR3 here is CASSYREGWNTEAFF.

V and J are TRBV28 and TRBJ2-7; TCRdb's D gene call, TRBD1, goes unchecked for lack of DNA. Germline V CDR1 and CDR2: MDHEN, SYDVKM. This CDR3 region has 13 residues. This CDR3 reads CAISSGANYEQYF.

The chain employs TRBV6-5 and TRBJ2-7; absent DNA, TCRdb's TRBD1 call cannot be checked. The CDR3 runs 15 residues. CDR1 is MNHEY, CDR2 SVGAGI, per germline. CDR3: CASSSPTQGKYEQYF.

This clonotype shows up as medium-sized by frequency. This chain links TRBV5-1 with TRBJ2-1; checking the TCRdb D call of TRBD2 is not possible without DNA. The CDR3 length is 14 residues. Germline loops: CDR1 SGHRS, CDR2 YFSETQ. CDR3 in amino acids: CASSSLAGGNEQFF.

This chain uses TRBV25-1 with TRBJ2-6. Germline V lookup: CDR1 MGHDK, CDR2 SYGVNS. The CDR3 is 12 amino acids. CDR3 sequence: CASSTGANVLTF.

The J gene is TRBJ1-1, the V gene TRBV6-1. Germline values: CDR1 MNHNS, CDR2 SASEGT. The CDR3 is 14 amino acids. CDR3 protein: CASRDPVANTEAFF.

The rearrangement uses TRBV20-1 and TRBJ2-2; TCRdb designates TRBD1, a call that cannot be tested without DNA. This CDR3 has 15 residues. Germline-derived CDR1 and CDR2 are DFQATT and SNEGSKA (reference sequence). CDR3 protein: CSASLPGGKAGELFF.

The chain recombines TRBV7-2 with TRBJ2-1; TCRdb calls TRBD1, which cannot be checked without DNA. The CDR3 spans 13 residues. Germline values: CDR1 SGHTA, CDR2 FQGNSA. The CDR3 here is CASSFVRDNEQFF. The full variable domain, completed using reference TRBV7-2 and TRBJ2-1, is GAGVSQSPSNKVTEKGKDVELRCDPISGHTALYWYRQSLGQGLEFLIYFQGNSAPDKSGLPSDRFSAERTGGSVSTLTIQRTQQEDSAVYLCASSFVRDNEQFFGPGTRLTVL.

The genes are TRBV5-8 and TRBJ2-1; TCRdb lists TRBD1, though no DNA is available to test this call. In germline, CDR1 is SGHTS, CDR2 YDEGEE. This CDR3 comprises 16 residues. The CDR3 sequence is CASSLGSGAGYNEQFF.

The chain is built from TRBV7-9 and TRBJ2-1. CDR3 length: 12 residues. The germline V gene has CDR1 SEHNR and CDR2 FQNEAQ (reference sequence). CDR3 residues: CASSGLGNEQFF.

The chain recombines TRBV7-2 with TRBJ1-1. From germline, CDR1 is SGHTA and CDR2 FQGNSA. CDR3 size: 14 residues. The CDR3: CASSLGGESTEAFF.

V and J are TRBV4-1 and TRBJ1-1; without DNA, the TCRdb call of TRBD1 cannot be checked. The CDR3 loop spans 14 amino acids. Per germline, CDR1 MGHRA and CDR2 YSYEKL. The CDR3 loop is CASSQVRGATEAFF.

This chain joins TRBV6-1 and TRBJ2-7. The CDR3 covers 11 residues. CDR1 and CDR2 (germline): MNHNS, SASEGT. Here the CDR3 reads CAVDRLDEQYF.

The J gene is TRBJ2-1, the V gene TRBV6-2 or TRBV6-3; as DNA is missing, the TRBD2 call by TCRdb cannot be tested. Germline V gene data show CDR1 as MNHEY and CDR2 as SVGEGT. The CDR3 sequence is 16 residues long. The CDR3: CASTSLGTSGNNEQFF.

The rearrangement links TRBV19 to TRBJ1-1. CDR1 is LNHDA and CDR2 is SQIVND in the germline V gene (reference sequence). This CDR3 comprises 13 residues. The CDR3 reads CASSFGGGTEAFF.

The CDR3 sequence: CASSALAGVVGELFF. This chain joins TRBV5-1 and TRBJ2-2; TCRdb lists TRBD2, though no DNA is available to test this call. CDR1 is SGHRS and CDR2 is YFSETQ in the germline V gene. This CDR3 has 15 residues.

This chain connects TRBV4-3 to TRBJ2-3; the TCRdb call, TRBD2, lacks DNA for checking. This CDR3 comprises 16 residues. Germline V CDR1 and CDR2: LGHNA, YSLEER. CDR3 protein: CASSQGRGGSTDTQYF.

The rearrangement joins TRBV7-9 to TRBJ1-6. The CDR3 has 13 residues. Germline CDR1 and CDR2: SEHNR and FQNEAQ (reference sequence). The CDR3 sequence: CASSLVRDSPLHF.